The 15 T cell receptor beta chains below all came from one sample that was sequenced in a study of glioma-infiltrating T cells after dendritic cell vaccination (dated by TCRdb to between 2015 and 2016). Library method: the immunoSEQ multiplex PCR assay. This is the immuneACCESS table as TCRdb keeps it, with only in-frame sequences that have V and J called. A part of the clones is gone; compared with another copy, unresolved V genes explain less than half, and the rest is unexplained. The sample table contains over 80,000 clones; only one count was recorded for approximately 78% of them. The top ten clones comprise approximately 2.1% of the sample. The time point label for this specimen denotes: after dendritic cell vaccination, including at tumor progression/relapse. This specimen consisted of blood, obtained after dendritic cell vaccination. Every receptor here comes from a human donor with glioblastoma.

This chain connects TRBV5-1 to TRBJ2-3; possibly TRBD1 for D (5 bases). This CDR3 spans 16 amino acids. CDR1 is SGHRS and CDR2 is YFSETQ in the germline V gene. Trimming removed 3 bases at V and 2 bases at J, with 16 bases between. CDR3 loop: CASSSNHDSFTDTQYF. As DNA, the CDR3 is TGCGCCAGCAGCTCGAATCACGACAGTTTCACAGATACGCAGTATTTT.

CDR3 sequence reads: CASSWDRSMNTGELFF. In DNA form, the CDR3 reads TGCGCCAGCAGCTGGGACAGGTCTATGAACACCGGGGAGCTGTTTTTT. The chain uses TRBV5-1 and TRBJ2-2, with TRBD1 matching over 8 bases. Germline V gene sequence: CDR1 SGHRS, CDR2 YFSETQ. Trimming took 3 bases from V and 1 from J; bases not matched to a gene: 5. The CDR3 runs 16 residues.

The rearrangement links TRBV6-1 to TRBJ1-2; 7 bases agree with TRBD1. V shed 6 bases, J shed 2 bases, and the junction held 9 bases outside the gene matches. The CDR3 consists of 15 residues. The germline CDR1 and CDR2 sequences are MNHNS and SASEGT. The CDR3, as DNA: TGTGCCAGCAGCCAAAATACAGGGGCCAACTATGGCTACACCTTC. Amino acid sequence: CASSQNTGANYGYTF.

This clone was counted once. V usage is TRBV6-4 and J usage is TRBJ1-1, with TRBD1 matching over 9 bases. CDR3 length equals 14 residues. J was trimmed by 2 bases and V by 2 bases; bases with no gene match: 0. Per germline, CDR1 MRHNA and CDR2 SNTAGT. The CDR3 reads CASSDTGGNTEAFF. The CDR3, as DNA: TGTGCCAGCAGTGACACAGGGGGCAACACTGAAGCTTTCTTT.

The chain couples TRBV6-5 to TRBJ2-1; perhaps TRBD1 as D (6 bases). The CDR3 spans 12 residues. Germline assignment: CDR1 MNHEY and CDR2 SVGAGI. V lost 5 bases to trimming and J lost 7 bases, with 9 bases between them. CDR3 amino acids: CASSPGTNEQFF. The CDR3 coding sequence is TGTGCCAGCAGTCCCGGGACAAATGAGCAGTTCTTC.

This chain uses TRBV5-6 with TRBJ1-6, with 7 bases that match TRBD1. Germline lookup yields CDR1 SGHDT and CDR2 YYEEEE. CDR3 size: 17 residues. V lost 4 bases and J lost 7; bases outside the gene matches: 14. The chain's CDR3 is CASSLRLSGTANSPLHF. In DNA form, the CDR3 reads TGTGCCAGCAGCCTCAGACTTTCCGGGACAGCCAATTCACCCCTCCACTTT.

V usage is TRBV19 and J usage is TRBJ2-7; 9 nucleotides match TRBD2. Per germline, CDR1 LNHDA and CDR2 SQIVND (reference sequence). This CDR3 region has 15 residues. V dropped 4 bases and J dropped 2; count of bases not matched to a gene: 6. This chain's CDR3 is CASSTVASGAYEQYF. The CDR3 coding sequence is TGTGCCAGTAGTACCGTCGCTAGCGGGGCCTACGAGCAGTACTTC.

V is TRBV7-2 and J is TRBJ1-3, with D maybe TRBD1 (5 bases). The germline gives CDR1 SGHTA, CDR2 FQGNSA. Trimming cost V 0 bases and J 3 bases, with 9 bases left between them. The CDR3 contains 15 residues. For the CDR3, the DNA is TGTGCCAGCAGCTTAGCCGGAGGGGTTGGAAACACCATATATTTT. Protein product: CASSLAGGVGNTIYF.

V and J are TRBV5-8 and TRBJ2-5; TRBD2 agrees at 10 bases. This CDR3 spans 17 amino acids. V was pared by 3 bases and J by 5 bases, with 13 bases of the junction left unmatched. Germline V CDR1 and CDR2: SGHTS, YDEGEE. The CDR3 sequence is CASSSITLAGEAETQYF. The CDR3 region has the DNA TGTGCCAGCAGCTCGATTACCCTAGCGGGGGAAGCGGAGACCCAGTACTTC.

This chain links TRBV5-6 with TRBJ2-1; 10 positions match TRBD2. V shed 4 bases and J 4 bases; nucleotides not matched to a gene: 8. CDR1 and CDR2 (germline): SGHDT, YYEEEE. The CDR3 contains 16 residues. The CDR3 DNA reads as TGTGCCAGCAGCATCCTAGCGGGGGCCTCTTACAATGAGCAGTTCTTC. Protein: CASSILAGASYNEQFF.

In its sample, this clone was seen once. CDR3 sequence (DNA): TGTGCCAGCACCCGCAGGCCGGGACAGGGCTTCTACAATGAGCAGTTCTTC. This codes for CASTRRPGQGFYNEQFF. The chain carries TRBV7-8 and TRBJ2-1, with 9 bases fitting TRBD1. After removal of 7 bases from V and 3 bases from J, the junction contained 13 bases not matched to a gene. Per the germline V gene, CDR1 is SGHVS and CDR2 is FQNEAQ. The CDR3 loop spans 17 amino acids.

The CDR3 region is CASSQEGQGPYEQYV. CDR3 bases: TGCGCCAGCAGCCAAGAAGGACAGGGACCCTACGAGCAGTACGTC. The J gene is TRBJ2-7, the V gene TRBV4-1; 8 positions match TRBD1. With 0 bases clipped from V and 2 bases from J, the junction kept 3 bases outside the gene matches. The CDR3 sequence is 15 residues long. From germline, CDR1 is MGHRA and CDR2 YSYEKL.

V is TRBV2 and J is TRBJ2-5; 8 bases match TRBD1. Germline CDR1 and CDR2: SNHLY and FYNNEI. Germline trimming cut 8 bases from V and 4 bases from J; bases unmatched to any gene: 9. The CDR3 runs 14 residues. CDR3 region: CASQRTGWRETQYF. The CDR3 DNA follows: TGTGCCAGCCAGAGGACAGGGTGGAGAGAGACCCAGTACTTC.

V is TRBV7-9 and J is TRBJ2-3; D may be TRBD2 (6 bases). Trimming shortened V by 5 bases and J by 3 bases, and 12 bases separated the two germline ends. Per germline, CDR1 SEHNR and CDR2 FQNEAQ (reference sequence). This CDR3 spans 14 amino acids. DNA of the CDR3: TGTGCCAGCAGCCCCTGGGCGGGGACAGATACGCAGTATTTT. Translating it yields CASSPWAGTDTQYF.

The chain combines TRBV15 with TRBJ1-1; 10 positions agree with TRBD1. The V gene's germline CDR1 is LNHNV and CDR2 YYDKDF (reference sequence). J lost 2 bases, V lost 3 bases, and 6 bases had no gene match. The CDR3 length is 16 residues. CDR3 sequence (DNA): TGTGCCACCAGCAGCCTATGGACAGGGGGTAACACTGAAGCTTTCTTT. Protein: CATSSLWTGGNTEAFF.